This passage covers 14 T cell receptor beta chains from one sample sequenced in a study of PD-1 blockade in classical Hodgkin lymphoma. The method was immunoSEQ multiplex PCR; TCRdb's version includes in-frame clones alone and lacks a portion of them. In the table there are about 6,400 clones, about 76% of which are singletons. As for time point: cycle 4 day 1 (C4D1), after 6 weeks of nivolumab. The patients all showed relapse after autologous stem cell transplantation, while their brentuximab vedotin exposure varied. Thawed PBMCs underwent magnetic negative selection to obtain purified CD8+ T cells. Sequenced here: CD8+ T cells from blood, sampled before the fourth cycle of nivolumab. The receptors originated from a human donor with classical Hodgkin lymphoma.

The chain couples TRBV5-5 to TRBJ1-2; D might be TRBD1 (5 bases). The CDR3 length is 12 residues. The germline gives CDR1 SGHKS, CDR2 YYEKEE (reference sequence). The V and J ends lost 4 bases and 8 bases respectively, with 12 bases between them. In nucleotides, the CDR3 is TGTGCCAGCAGCCTGCACTGGGGGGGCTACACCTTC. Translation: CASSLHWGGYTF.

This chain links TRBV6-1 with TRBJ2-2, with TRBD2 matching over 7 bases. J gave up 1 base and V 3 bases, and 8 bases lay outside the gene matches. Germline lookup yields CDR1 MNHNS and CDR2 SASEGT. CDR3 length equals 17 residues. The CDR3 region is CASSDDGGMWNTGELFF. The CDR3 nucleotides read TGTGCCAGCAGTGATGACGGGGGGATGTGGAACACCGGGGAGCTGTTTTTT.

The chain uses TRBV28 and TRBJ2-7, with 8 bases identical to TRBD1. The CDR3 is 16 amino acids. Germline assignment: CDR1 MDHEN and CDR2 SYDVKM. V gave up 3 bases and J gave up 3 bases; unmatched junction bases: 10. The CDR3: CASSLLSGQVHYEQYF. The CDR3, as DNA: TGTGCCAGCAGTTTGCTCTCGGGACAGGTACACTACGAGCAGTACTTC.

The chain is built from TRBV2 and TRBJ2-5; TRBD1 is a possible D gene (6 bases). Germline assignment: CDR1 SNHLY and CDR2 FYNNEI. This CDR3 comprises 13 residues. V was pared by 8 bases and J by 3 bases, with 13 bases between. As DNA, the CDR3 is TGTGCCAGCCCTATTACAGGGAAAGAGACCCAGTACTTC. Its translation is CASPITGKETQYF. The full variable domain, completed using reference TRBV2 and TRBJ2-5, is EPEVTQTPSHQVTQMGQEVILRCVPISNHLYFYWYRQILGQKVEFLVSFYNNEISEKSEIFDDQFSVERPDGSNFTLKIRSTKLEDSAMYFCASPITGKETQYFGPGTRLLVL.

V is TRBV11-2 and J is TRBJ2-2, with D unclear. Germline loops: CDR1 SGHAT, CDR2 FQNNGV. The V end lost 2 bases, the J end lost 2 bases, and 15 bases lay between the germline ends. The CDR3 has 17 residues. CDR3 DNA: TGTGCCAGCAGCTTAAGGCCAGTAGCAAGCAACACCGGGGAGCTGTTTTTT. This sequence encodes CASSLRPVASNTGELFF.

V and J are TRBV4-3 and TRBJ1-1, with D unclear. V was clipped by 5 bases and J by 2 bases, with 9 bases between them. Germline V gene lookup returns CDR1 LGHNA and CDR2 YSLEER. The CDR3 loop spans 13 amino acids. Here the CDR3 reads CASSIYGNTEAFF. The CDR3 region has the DNA TGCGCCAGCAGCATCTATGGAAACACTGAAGCTTTCTTT.

This clone has just a few counts. CDR3 amino acids: CASSTMLYNEQFF. The CDR3 DNA sequence: TGTGCCAGCAGCACCATGCTATACAATGAGCAGTTCTTC. The genes are TRBV7-7 and TRBJ2-1; D not resolved. CDR3 size: 13 residues. Between the trimmed V and J ends, which lost 5 bases and 4 bases, there was a span of 9 bases. CDR1 SSHAT and CDR2 FNYEAQ come from the germline V gene (reference sequence). Filled out from reference TRBV7-7 and TRBJ2-1, the complete variable domain reads GAGVSQSPRYKVTKRGQDVTLRCDPISSHATLYWYQQALGQGPEFLTYFNYEAQPDKSGLPSDRFSAERPEGSISTLTIQRTEQRDSAMYRCASSTMLYNEQFFGPGTRLTVL.

The chain has TRBV18 and TRBJ2-7; D gene unclear. The CDR3 totals 13 residues. Trimming pared 5 bases from V and 4 bases from J, leaving 12 bases between. Germline V gene sequence: CDR1 KGHSH, CDR2 LQKENI. The CDR3 DNA follows: TGTGCCAGCTCAGGCAGCCAATCGTACGAGCAGTACTTC. Translation gives CASSGSQSYEQYF.

This clone was recorded once. The rearrangement links TRBV27 to TRBJ2-5; 9 bases are a match to TRBD1. The junction had 11 bases not matched to a gene; V was cut back by 5 bases and J by 1 base. The CDR3 contains 17 residues. Germline values: CDR1 MNHEY, CDR2 SMNVEV (reference sequence). The DNA of the CDR3 is TGTGCCAGCAGTCCACTCCCGGGACAGGGACCCCAAGAGACCCAGTACTTC. Encoded protein: CASSPLPGQGPQETQYF.

The V and J genes are TRBV19 and TRBJ1-2, with D tentatively TRBD1 (5 bases). The CDR3 loop spans 16 amino acids. Germline V gene lookup returns CDR1 LNHDA and CDR2 SQIVND (reference sequence). Trimming removed 5 bases at V and 6 bases at J, with 22 bases between. The CDR3 here is CASSHASREPRDGYTF. DNA for the CDR3: TGTGCCAGTAGTCATGCCTCCCGGGAACCCAGGGATGGCTACACCTTC.

The rearrangement uses TRBV11-2 and TRBJ2-3; D remains unclear. With 3 bases removed from V and 3 bases from J, the gap between germline ends came to 16 bases. Germline V gene sequence: CDR1 SGHAT, CDR2 FQNNGV. The CDR3 is 16 residues long. CDR3 bases: TGTGCCAGCAGCTTCCCGGCCGCCGAACGTACAGATACGCAGTATTTT. Its protein is CASSFPAAERTDTQYF.

This chain joins TRBV7-3 and TRBJ2-5; maybe TRBD1 (6 bases). The ends were cut back, 5 bases at V and 2 bases at J, with 9 bases in the middle. Per the germline V gene, CDR1 is SGHTA and CDR2 is FQGTGA. This CDR3 spans 13 amino acids. The CDR3 sequence: CASSLQGQETQYF. The CDR3 DNA sequence: TGTGCCAGCAGCCTACAGGGACAAGAGACCCAGTACTTC.

The rearrangement uses TRBV9 and TRBJ1-4; maybe TRBD1 (5 bases). With 4 bases removed from V and 8 bases from J, the gap between germline ends came to 12 bases. This CDR3 is 13 amino acids long. The germline V gene encodes CDR1 SGDLS and CDR2 YYNGEE. The CDR3 DNA follows: TGTGCCAGCAGCAGAGACAGCGGGGAAAAACTGTTTTTT. Residues: CASSRDSGEKLFF.

This clone was recorded once. The CDR3 DNA reads as TGTGCCAGCAGTTACTCGACTAGCGGGAGATCGCCCCAGTTCTTC. Protein: CASSYSTSGRSPQFF. This chain uses TRBV6-5 with TRBJ2-1; 12 nucleotides line up with TRBD2. V was clipped by 0 bases and J by 13 bases; unmatched bases: 7. Germline values: CDR1 MNHEY, CDR2 SVGAGI. This CDR3 has 15 residues.